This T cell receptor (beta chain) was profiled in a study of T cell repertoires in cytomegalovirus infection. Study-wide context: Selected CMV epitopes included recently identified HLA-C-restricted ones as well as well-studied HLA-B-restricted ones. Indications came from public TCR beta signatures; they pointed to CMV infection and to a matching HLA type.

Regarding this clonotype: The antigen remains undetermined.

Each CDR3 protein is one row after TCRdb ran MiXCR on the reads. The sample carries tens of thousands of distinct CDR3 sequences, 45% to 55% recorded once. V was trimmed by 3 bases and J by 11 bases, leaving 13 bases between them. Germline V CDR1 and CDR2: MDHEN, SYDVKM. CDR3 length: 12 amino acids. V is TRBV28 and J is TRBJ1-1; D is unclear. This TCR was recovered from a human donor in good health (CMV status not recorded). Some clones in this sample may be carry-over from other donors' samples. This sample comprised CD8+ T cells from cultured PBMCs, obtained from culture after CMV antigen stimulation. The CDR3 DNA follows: TGTGCCAGCAGTTTGACACCAACCGGGGCTTTCTTT. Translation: CASSLTPTGAFF.